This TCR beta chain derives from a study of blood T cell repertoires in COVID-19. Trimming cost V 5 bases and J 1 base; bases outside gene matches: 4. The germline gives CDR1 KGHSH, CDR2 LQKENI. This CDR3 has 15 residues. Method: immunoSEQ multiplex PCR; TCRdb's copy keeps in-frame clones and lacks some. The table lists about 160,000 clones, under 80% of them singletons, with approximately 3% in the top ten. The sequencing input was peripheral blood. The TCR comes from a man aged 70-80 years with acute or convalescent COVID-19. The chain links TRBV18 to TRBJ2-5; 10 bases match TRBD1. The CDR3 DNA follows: TGTGCCAGCTCAACCGGGACAGGGGTCCAAGAGACCCAGTACTTC. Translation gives CASSTGTGVQETQYF. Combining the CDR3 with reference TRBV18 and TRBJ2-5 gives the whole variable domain NAGVMQNPRHLVRRRGQEARLRCSPMKGHSHVYWYRQLPEEGLKFMVYLQKENIIDESGMPKERFSAEFPKEGPSILRIQQVVRGDSAAYFCASSTGTGVQETQYFGPGTRLLVL.